This T cell receptor (beta chain) derives from a study of control samples from healthy donors and cancer patients. The sample holds one count of this clone. The protocol was immunoSEQ multiplex PCR, while the TCRdb copy is restricted to in-frame clones and leaves out a portion. The repertoire holds about 83,000 clones, with roughly nine tenths as singletons. This clonotype was obtained from a young man in good health. The sequencing input was blood.

In nucleotides, the CDR3 is TGTGCCAGTAGCCACAGGGGTCAACAAGAGACCCAGTACTTC. It specifies CASSHRGQQETQYF. The V call is TRBV19, the J call TRBJ2-5; 7 positions match TRBD1. Germline CDR1 reads LNHDA; CDR2 reads SQIVND (reference sequence). CDR3 size: 14 residues. The J segment lost 2 bases and the V segment lost 6 bases, leaving 6 bases of the junction unmatched.